Listed below are T cell receptor beta chains from one sample, sequenced in a study of T cells after yellow fever vaccination. Each CDR3 protein is one row after TCRdb ran MiXCR on the 5' RACE reads. The repertoire has just under 85,000 distinct CDR3 sequences, about 14% of them found once; the top ten carry roughly 25%. The starting material was CD8+ T cells not binding an NS4B(214-222) dextramer, sorted from PBMCs, obtained roughly 20 days after the first yellow fever vaccination. These receptors originate from a man between 18 and 29 years old who received the YFV17D yellow fever vaccine. Each CDR3 is given with its conserved first and last residue. D genes are given only for firm matches. The listing skips clone size in some rows; elsewhere it reads once, few, many or a size class.

>TRBJ2-2|TRBV12-3/TRBV12-4|many|NA
TGTGCCAGCAGTTTCACCGGGGTCACCGGGGAGCTGTTTTTT
CASSFTGVTGELFF
>TRBJ2-5|TRBV20-1|NA|NA
TGCAGTGCTAGAGGCCCACGCCAAGAGACCCAGTACTTC
CSARGPRQETQYF
>TRBJ1-5|TRBV19|NA|NA
TGTGCCAGTAGTTGGGGGGGCAAACAGCCCCAGCATTTT
CASSWGGKQPQHF
>TRBJ1-2|TRBV27|NA|NA
TGTGCCAGCAGTTCCCTTTATGGGGGCTACACCTTC
CASSSLYGGYTF
>TRBJ2-2|TRBV7-6|NA|NA
TGTGCCAGCAGCTTATACCCCCCACAGGAGAACACCGGGGAGCTGTTTTTT
CASSLYPPQENTGELFF
>TRBJ2-5|TRBV24-1|NA|NA
TGTGCCTCCAGTGATGGACAGTCCCCGTACCAAGAGACCCAGTACTTC
CASSDGQSPYQETQYF
>TRBJ2-1|TRBV20-1|NA|NA
TGCAGTGCTAGAGGGCTCGGAAGTGAGCAGTTCTTC
CSARGLGSEQFF
>TRBJ2-4|TRBV14|NA|NA
TGTGCCAGCAGCGGAAAGCAGACCTATGGGAGGAACATTCAGTACTTC
CASSGKQTYGRNIQYF
>TRBJ2-7|TRBV6-2/TRBV6-3|few|NA
TGTGCCAGCAGCCATGACTACAATTCCTACGAGCAGTACTTC
CASSHDYNSYEQYF
>TRBJ1-3|TRBV12-3/TRBV12-4|NA|TRBD1
TGTGCCAGTCGTGACAGGGATCTTCCCTCCGTGCATTTT
CASRDRDLPSVHF
>TRBJ2-7|TRBV7-3|NA|NA
TGTGCCAGCAGCCCGGACACTGGGACGGGCGAGCAGTACTTC
CASSPDTGTGEQYF
>TRBJ2-4|TRBV21-1|few|NA
TGTGCCAGCAGCACACGGCCCAAAAACATTCAGTACTTC
CASSTRPKNIQYF
>TRBJ1-2|TRBV27|few|NA
TGTGCCAGCAGTTTGGGGGTCATGGGTGGCTACACCTTC
CASSLGVMGGYTF
>TRBJ2-5|TRBV20-1|NA|TRBD2
TGCAGTGCTAGAGATCCAGCGGGGGGCCGTCAAGAGACCCAGTACTTC
CSARDPAGGRQETQYF
>TRBJ2-2|TRBV5-1|few|NA
TGCGCCAGCAGCTTGCTTGGTCCCGGGGAGCTGTTTTTT
CASSLLGPGELFF
>TRBJ1-6|TRBV5-1|few|TRBD1
TGCGCCAGCAGCTTGGTGACAGGGAATTCACCCCTCCACTTT
CASSLVTGNSPLHF
>TRBJ2-2|TRBV5-1|few|NA
TGCGCCAGCAGCCTCCCGTCGGGTGTTCGGACCGGGGAGCTGTTTTTT
CASSLPSGVRTGELFF
>TRBJ2-2|TRBV20-1|NA|TRBD1
TGCAGTGCTAGGAAGACAGGGGCGTCCGGAGGGGAGCTGTTTTTT
CSARKTGASGGELFF
>TRBJ2-1|TRBV7-2|NA|NA
TGTGCCAGCAGCTTCGGGGGCCACAATGAGCAGTTCTTC
CASSFGGHNEQFF
>TRBJ2-2|TRBV20-1|many|TRBD1
TGCAGTGCTAGAGATCAATGGACAGGGCTCACCGGGGAGCTGTTTTTT
CSARDQWTGLTGELFF
>TRBJ1-1|TRBV29-1|NA|NA
TGCAGCGTCGAAGATGGGGGGTTGGAGAACACTGAAGCTTTCTTT
CSVEDGGLENTEAFF
>TRBJ2-1|TRBV29-1|NA|NA
TGCAGCGTTGTGGGGCTAGCCTCCTACAATGAGCAGTTCTTC
CSVVGLASYNEQFF
>TRBJ2-5|TRBV4-1|few|TRBD2
TGCGCCAGCAGCCAGAGCGGGGGGACCGAAGAGACCCAGTACTTC
CASSQSGGTEETQYF